These 20 T cell receptor beta chains were sequenced from one sample in a study of blood T cell repertoires in COVID-19. Sequencing was performed with immunoSEQ multiplex PCR; in TCRdb, only in-frame clones are kept and a portion is missing. The sample carries approximately 72,000 clones, approximately 85% recorded once. Sequencing input: peripheral blood. The receptor set was obtained from a woman of 80 years or more with active or convalescent COVID-19.

The rearrangement joins TRBV6-2 or TRBV6-3 to TRBJ2-7; TRBD1 aligns across 7 bases. V lost 5 bases to trimming and J lost 0 bases; unmatched junction nucleotides: 7. Germline-derived CDR1 and CDR2 are MNHEY and SVGEGT. The CDR3 sequence is 15 residues long. The CDR3 bases are TGTGCCAGCAGTCCGGGACAGAGGAGCTCCTACGAGCAGTACTTC. This codes for CASSPGQRSSYEQYF.

The V gene is TRBV27, the J gene TRBJ2-2; TRBD2 matches 11 bases. Germline values: CDR1 MNHEY, CDR2 SMNVEV (reference sequence). Trimming at V came to 6 bases and at J to 5 bases, leaving 14 bases not matched to a gene. This CDR3 spans 18 amino acids. For the CDR3, the DNA is TGTGCCAGCAGCTCCCGACTAGCGGGGACCCATTGGACCGGGGAGCTGTTTTTT. It is translated as CASSSRLAGTHWTGELFF.

The genes are TRBV20-1 and TRBJ2-1; weak D call: TRBD2 (6 bases). CDR3 size: 11 residues. V shed 6 bases and J shed 7 bases, with 10 bases lying between them. CDR1 is DFQATT and CDR2 is SNEGSKA in the germline V gene (reference sequence). The CDR3 region has the DNA TGCAGTGCATTAAGCGGGAATGAGCAGTTCTTC. Protein sequence: CSALSGNEQFF.

CDR3 loop: CASSLKRGEQYF. CDR3 sequence (DNA): TGCGCCAGCAGCCTAAAGCGGGGGGAGCAGTATTTT. This chain uses TRBV5-1 with TRBJ2-3; 9 bases agree with TRBD2. From germline, CDR1 is SGHRS and CDR2 YFSETQ. V shed 4 bases and J 11 bases; nucleotides not matched to a gene: 5. The CDR3 contains 12 residues.

The J gene is TRBJ1-4, the V gene TRBV19; no clear D. CDR1 LNHDA and CDR2 SQIVND come from the germline V gene (reference sequence). This CDR3 is 18 amino acids long. Trimming stripped 6 bases from V and 0 bases from J, with 20 bases between. The chain's CDR3 is CASRTPRQAGATNEKLFF. The CDR3 coding sequence is TGTGCCAGTAGAACCCCACGGCAGGCCGGGGCAACTAATGAAAAACTGTTTTTT.

The chain employs TRBV19 and TRBJ2-5; D unresolved. The CDR3 is made up of 14 amino acids. The germline V and J ends were trimmed by 5 bases and 5 bases, with 15 bases remaining between them. Germline-derived CDR1 and CDR2 are LNHDA and SQIVND (reference sequence). CDR3 region: CASSGQAVGETQYF. The CDR3 coding sequence is TGTGCCAGTAGTGGCCAGGCCGTTGGGGAGACCCAGTACTTC.

The chain recombines TRBV6-5 with TRBJ1-6; 8 bases are a match to TRBD1. V shed 7 bases and J 12 bases; nucleotides not matched to a gene: 2. The germline gives CDR1 MNHEY, CDR2 SVGAGI. This CDR3 is built from 11 residues. The CDR3 here is CASTDRGPLHF. The CDR3 DNA reads TGTGCCAGCACCGACAGGGGACCCCTCCACTTT.

This clone was recorded only once. The rearrangement joins TRBV7-2 to TRBJ1-6, with a weak D call TRBD1 (5 bases). The CDR3 is 14 residues long. CDR1 and CDR2 from the germline V gene are SGHTA and FQGNSA. V was cut by 5 bases and J by 4 bases, with 9 bases left in between. The CDR3 here is CASSNPGYNSPLHF. The CDR3 DNA follows: TGTGCCAGCAGCAACCCAGGGTATAATTCACCCCTCCACTTT. Together with reference TRBV7-2 and TRBJ1-6, the CDR3 gives the full variable domain: GAGVSQSPSNKVTEKGKDVELRCDPISGHTALYWYRQSLGQGLEFLIYFQGNSAPDKSGLPSDRFSAERTGGSVSTLTIQRTQQEDSAVYLCASSNPGYNSPLHFGNGTRLTVT.

The chain has TRBV2 and TRBJ1-1; D might be TRBD1 (5 bases). Trimming cost V 3 bases and J 7 bases, with 9 bases left between them. Germline V gives CDR1 SNHLY, CDR2 FYNNEI. The CDR3 totals 12 residues. As DNA, the CDR3 is TGTGCCAGCAGTGAGGGGCCCTTTGAAGCTTTCTTT. Residues: CASSEGPFEAFF.

The chain uses TRBV4-1 and TRBJ2-7; 9 bases match TRBD1. After removal of 3 bases from V and 7 bases from J, the junction contained 10 bases not matched to a gene. CDR1 is MGHRA, CDR2 YSYEKL, per germline. CDR3 length: 15 residues. DNA for the CDR3: TGCGCCAGCAGCCACAGACAGGGGGTAGTAGGGGAGCAGTACTTC. Encoded protein: CASSHRQGVVGEQYF.

The CDR3 spells CASSFVASSYNEQFF. In nucleotides, the CDR3 is TGCGCCAGCAGCTTCGTAGCTAGCTCCTACAATGAGCAGTTCTTC. The chain is built from TRBV5-1 and TRBJ2-1; no clear D. CDR1 and CDR2 (germline): SGHRS, YFSETQ. The ends were cut back, 2 bases at V and 0 bases at J, with 9 bases in the middle. The CDR3 has 15 amino acids.

This rearrangement joins TRBV29-1 to TRBJ1-5; 7 nucleotides agree with TRBD1. CDR1 is SQVTM and CDR2 is ANQGSEA in the germline V gene. The CDR3 consists of 13 residues. J lost 11 bases, V lost 8 bases, and 15 bases had no gene match. CDR3 amino acids: CSYGTAEPGAQHF. The DNA of the CDR3 is TGCAGCTATGGGACAGCCGAACCGGGGGCCCAGCATTTT.

The CDR3 nucleotides are TGCGCCAGCAGCCAAACTCGGGACAGGGTAGGCTCAAACACCGGGGAGCTGTTTTTT. It specifies CASSQTRDRVGSNTGELFF. This rearrangement joins TRBV4-1 to TRBJ2-2; 9 positions agree with TRBD1. The CDR3 extends over 19 amino acids. V was clipped by 2 bases and J by 2 bases; unmatched bases: 12. CDR1 is MGHRA and CDR2 is YSYEKL in the germline V gene.

V and J are TRBV9 and TRBJ1-1; maybe TRBD1 (6 bases). The CDR3 totals 13 residues. The germline V gene encodes CDR1 SGDLS and CDR2 YYNGEE. V shed 4 bases and J shed 4 bases, with 11 bases lying between them. CDR3 loop: CASSLQGFTEAFF. In nucleotides, the CDR3 is TGTGCCAGCAGCCTACAGGGTTTCACTGAAGCTTTCTTT. Full variable domain (missing parts from reference TRBV9 and TRBJ1-1): DSGVTQTPKHLITATGQRVTLRCSPRSGDLSVYWYQQSLDQGLQFLIQYYNGEERAKGNILERFSAQQFPDLHSELNLSSLELGDSALYFCASSLQGFTEAFFGQGTRLTVV.

V gene TRBV7-8 combines with J gene TRBJ2-5; a weak D match, TRBD2 (6 bases). CDR1 is SGHVS and CDR2 is FQNEAQ in the germline V gene. CDR3 length: 13 residues. The ends were cut back, 2 bases at V and 5 bases at J, with 9 bases in the middle. Here the CDR3 reads CASSLLATETQYF. CDR3 sequence (DNA): TGTGCCAGCAGCTTACTAGCGACCGAGACCCAGTACTTC.

J is TRBJ2-7 and V is TRBV11-2; 8 nucleotides align to TRBD1. Germline V gene data show CDR1 as SGHAT and CDR2 as FQNNGV. J lost 9 bases, V lost 4 bases, and 5 bases had no gene match. The CDR3 sequence is 12 residues long. This CDR3 is CASSSGQGPQYF. For the CDR3, the DNA is TGTGCCAGCAGCTCCGGACAGGGACCGCAGTACTTC.

The rearrangement links TRBV6-5 to TRBJ1-1, with D tentatively TRBD1 (5 bases). Germline V gives CDR1 MNHEY, CDR2 SVGAGI. The CDR3 sequence is 13 residues long. V was pared by 2 bases and J by 5 bases, with 9 bases between. CDR3 in amino acids: CASSYLSGTEAFF. Here the CDR3 DNA reads TGTGCCAGCAGTTACCTCTCAGGGACTGAAGCTTTCTTT.

The V gene is TRBV10-3, the J gene TRBJ1-2, with D hard to call. Germline V gene data show CDR1 as ENHRY and CDR2 as SYGVKD. Trimming took 0 bases from V and 6 from J, leaving 11 bases between them. The CDR3 totals 14 residues. The CDR3 coding sequence is TGTGCCATCAGTGAGTCGACGGGGAAGCATGGCTACACCTTC. Amino acid sequence: CAISESTGKHGYTF.

This clone has just a few counts. The V and J genes are TRBV24-1 and TRBJ2-2, with TRBD1 matching over 9 bases. Germline lookup yields CDR1 KGHDR and CDR2 SFDVKD. The CDR3 extends over 18 amino acids. V dropped 3 bases and J dropped 7; count of bases not matched to a gene: 14. The CDR3 nucleotides read TGTGCCACCAGTGATCTCATTCCACAGGGGGCCTCGGTCGGGGAGCTGTTTTTT. Its translation: CATSDLIPQGASVGELFF.

This clone rates as large. The V and J genes are TRBV11-3 and TRBJ2-1; D is unclear. The germline V and J ends were trimmed by 2 bases and 2 bases, with 10 bases remaining between them. The CDR3 contains 15 residues. The germline V gene encodes CDR1 SGHNT and CDR2 YENEEA. CDR3 residues: CASSLMAGTYNEQFF. The CDR3 nucleotides are TGTGCCAGCAGCTTAATGGCAGGAACCTACAATGAGCAGTTCTTC.